This T cell receptor beta chain comes out of a study of T cell responses to AZD1222 COVID-19 vaccine. In regard to this clone: What it binds is not known.

Measured with immunoSEQ multiplex PCR; TCRdb has only the in-frame clones, and not every one. The data contain 150,000 to 200,000 clones, about 90% of them singletons. Notes on the study in general: There were repertoire samples only from the period after the peak T cell response. Regions 160-218 and 743-854 held dominance among vaccine-associated CD4 TCRs, which spanned spike. The donor group comprised mostly white British people and more females; the analysis possibly underestimated clonal diversity.

CDR1 and CDR2 (germline): SNHLY, FYNNEI. The germline V and J ends were trimmed by 5 bases and 11 bases, with 15 bases remaining between them. The CDR3 has 12 amino acids. The specimen was peripheral blood, collected 28 days after the second AZD1222 dose. J is TRBJ1-1 and V is TRBV2; possible D gene TRBD1, 5 bases. The clonotype originates from an adult who received the AZD1222 COVID-19 vaccine. The CDR3 DNA follows: TGTGCCAGCAGTTTCGGGGGTATTAGGGCTTTCTTT. This encodes CASSFGGIRAFF.